This T cell receptor beta chain stems from a study of blood T cell repertoires in COVID-19 (dated by TCRdb to the early 2020s). Background on the whole study: The collaborator samples originated in the United States, Italy and Spain and spanned the acute and convalescent phases of COVID-19. The material from the prospective study consisted of cDNA or gDNA derived from T cells, B-cell-depleted T cells, or PBMCs. Deeply sampled blood TCRbeta repertoires from subjects exposed to, actively infected with, or recovered from COVID-19 were included in the dataset. The repertoires were released in a freely available public database meant as a resource for research on the immune response to SARS-CoV-2. Samples were obtained from the ongoing ImmuneRACE study (first 160 participants) and from some 1,300 subjects provided by 6 global collaborators. Nearly every sample came with metadata listing a de-identified subject ID, COVID-19 status, age in years and sex. Where HLA class I and class II types were available, the types were taken from metadata supplied by the sample provider, not from assay-based typing.

This clone was counted a single time. Its antigen is still unknown. Within one base of it there is no much larger clone, and no base qualities were kept. Another Seattle source contributed samples from volunteer blood donors who had recovered from COVID-19. Collaborating institutions collected whole blood in K2EDTA tubes following their own protocols. Collaborator samples were shipped for TCRbeta analysis as frozen whole blood, isolated PBMCs, or DNA extracted from either sample type. The paper's findings and limits, for the study overall: The quantity of clinical and demographic metadata differed by source and by participant and was supplied without curation.

Inclusive of the bounding cysteine and phenylalanine, the CDR3 is 11 residues long. The entry retains the CDR3 DNA only, 33 bases that are in frame from base 1. V and J lose 5 bases and 14 bases, and a span of 10 bases separates them. TCRbeta CDR3 regions were amplified from genomic DNA using the immunoSEQ Assay, a bias-controlled multiplex PCR. On the authors' methods: Within the assay, amplification of reference gene primers was used to estimate how many nucleated cells each sample contained. Sequence reads were collapsed and filtered to measure the absolute abundance of every unique TCRbeta CDR3 rearrangement. For each sample, productive Simpson clonality was calculated as the square root of Simpson's diversity index over productive rearrangements. TCRdb holds this immuneACCESS table with in-frame rearrangements only. Some clones are missing; in checked studies, unresolved V genes explain under half, and the rest has no known cause. V and J calls and clone size are as listed in that table; D and trimming were resolved from the DNA. The sample yields 200,000 to 300,000 clones; 75% to 85% were counted once. Together, the top ten hold about 2.3% of the sample.

This chain joins TRBV12-3 or TRBV12-4 to TRBJ1-6; the D gene is not confidently resolved. The sequence was collected from a man aged 40-49 years who had recovered from COVID-19. The sample taken for sequencing was peripheral blood. The nucleotides read TGTGCCAGCAGTGCGGGCTCGACCCTCCACTTT. This sequence encodes CASSAGSTLHF.